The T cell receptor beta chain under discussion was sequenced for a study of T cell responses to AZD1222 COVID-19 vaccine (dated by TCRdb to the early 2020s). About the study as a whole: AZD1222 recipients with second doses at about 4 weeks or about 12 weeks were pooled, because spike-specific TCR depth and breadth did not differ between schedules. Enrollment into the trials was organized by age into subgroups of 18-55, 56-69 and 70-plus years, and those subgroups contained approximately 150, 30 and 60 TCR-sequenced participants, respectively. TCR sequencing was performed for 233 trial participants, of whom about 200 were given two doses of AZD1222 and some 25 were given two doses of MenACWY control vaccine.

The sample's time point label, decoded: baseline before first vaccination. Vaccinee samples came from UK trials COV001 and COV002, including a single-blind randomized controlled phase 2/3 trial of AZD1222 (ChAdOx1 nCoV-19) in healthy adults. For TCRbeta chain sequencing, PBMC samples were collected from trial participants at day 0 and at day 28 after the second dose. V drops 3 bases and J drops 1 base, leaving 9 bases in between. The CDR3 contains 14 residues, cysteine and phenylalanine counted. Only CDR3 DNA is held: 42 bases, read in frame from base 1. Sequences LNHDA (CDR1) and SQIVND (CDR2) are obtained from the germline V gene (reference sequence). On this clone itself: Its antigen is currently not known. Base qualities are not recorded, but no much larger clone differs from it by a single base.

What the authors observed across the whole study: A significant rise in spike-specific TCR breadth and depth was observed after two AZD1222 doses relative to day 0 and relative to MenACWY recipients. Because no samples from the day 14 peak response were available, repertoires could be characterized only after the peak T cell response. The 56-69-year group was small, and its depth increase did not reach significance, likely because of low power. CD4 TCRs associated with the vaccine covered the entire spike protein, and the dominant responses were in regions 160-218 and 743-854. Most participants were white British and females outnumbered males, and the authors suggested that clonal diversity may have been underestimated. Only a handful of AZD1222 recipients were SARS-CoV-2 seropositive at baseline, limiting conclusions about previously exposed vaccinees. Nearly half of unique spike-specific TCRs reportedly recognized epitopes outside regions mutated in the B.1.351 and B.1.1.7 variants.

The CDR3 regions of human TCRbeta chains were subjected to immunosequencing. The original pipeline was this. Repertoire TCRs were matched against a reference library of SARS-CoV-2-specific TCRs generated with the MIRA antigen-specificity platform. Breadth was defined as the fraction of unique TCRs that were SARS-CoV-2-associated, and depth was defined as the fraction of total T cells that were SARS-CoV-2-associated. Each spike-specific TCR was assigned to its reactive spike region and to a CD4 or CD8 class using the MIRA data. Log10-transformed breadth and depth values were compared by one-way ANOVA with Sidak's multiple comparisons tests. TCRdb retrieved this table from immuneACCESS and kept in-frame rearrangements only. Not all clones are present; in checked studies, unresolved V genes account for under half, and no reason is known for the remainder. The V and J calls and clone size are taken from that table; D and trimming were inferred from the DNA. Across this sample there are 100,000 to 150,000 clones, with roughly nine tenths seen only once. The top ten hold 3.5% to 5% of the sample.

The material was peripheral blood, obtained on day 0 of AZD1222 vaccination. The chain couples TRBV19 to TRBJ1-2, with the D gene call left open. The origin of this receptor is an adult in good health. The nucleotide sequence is TGTGCCAGTAGTATTCGACAAGATAACTATGGCTACACCTTC. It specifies CASSIRQDNYGYTF.